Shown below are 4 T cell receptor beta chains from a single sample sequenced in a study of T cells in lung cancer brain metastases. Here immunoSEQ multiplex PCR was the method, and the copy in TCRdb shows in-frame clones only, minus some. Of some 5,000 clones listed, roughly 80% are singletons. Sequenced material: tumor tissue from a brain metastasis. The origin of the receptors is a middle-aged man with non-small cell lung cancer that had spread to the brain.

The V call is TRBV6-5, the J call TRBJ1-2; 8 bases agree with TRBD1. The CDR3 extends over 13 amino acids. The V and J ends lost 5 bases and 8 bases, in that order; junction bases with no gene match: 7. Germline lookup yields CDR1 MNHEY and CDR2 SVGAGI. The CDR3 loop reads CASSARGRKGYTF. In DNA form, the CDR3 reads TGTGCCAGCAGTGCCAGGGGGCGTAAGGGCTACACCTTC.

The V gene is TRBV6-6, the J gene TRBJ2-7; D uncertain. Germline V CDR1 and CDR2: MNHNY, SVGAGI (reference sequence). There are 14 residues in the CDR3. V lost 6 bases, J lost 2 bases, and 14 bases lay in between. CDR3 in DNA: TGTGCCAGCAGCCAAACAGTTCCCACCTACGAGCAGTACTTC. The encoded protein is CASSQTVPTYEQYF.

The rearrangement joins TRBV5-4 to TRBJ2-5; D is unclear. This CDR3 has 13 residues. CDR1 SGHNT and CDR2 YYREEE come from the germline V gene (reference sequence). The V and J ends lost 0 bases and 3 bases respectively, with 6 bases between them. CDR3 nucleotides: TGTGCCAGCAGCTTGGACAGAAAAGAGACCCAGTACTTC. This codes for CASSLDRKETQYF. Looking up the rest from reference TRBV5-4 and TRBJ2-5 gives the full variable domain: ETGVTQSPTHLIKTRGQQVTLRCSSQSGHNTVSWYQQALGQGPQFIFQYYREEENGRGNFPPRFSGLQFPNYSSELNVNALELDDSALYLCASSLDRKETQYFGPGTRLLVL.

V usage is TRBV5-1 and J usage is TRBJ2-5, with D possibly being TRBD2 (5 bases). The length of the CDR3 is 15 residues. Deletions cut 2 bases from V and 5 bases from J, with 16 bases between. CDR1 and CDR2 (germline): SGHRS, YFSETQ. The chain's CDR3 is CASSLGAAAVETQYF. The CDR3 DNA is TGCGCCAGCAGCTTAGGAGCGGCTGCGGTTGAGACCCAGTACTTC.